This T cell receptor beta chain was retrieved from a study of CD8+ T cells in alopecia areata. Looking at the study overall: Patients in the treated group were given tofacitinib by mouth, 5 to 10 mg twice a day. Points from the study as a whole: The study found tofacitinib significantly decreased scalp clonality and expanded CD8+ clones among the top 100. Scalp samples also yield sequences from resident alphabeta T cells of normal skin.

With 3 bases clipped from V and 1 base from J, the junction kept 6 bases outside the gene matches. The CDR3 sequence is 15 residues long. Germline loops: CDR1 SGHNT, CDR2 YYREEE (reference sequence). Notes on this clone: Its specificity is not known.

Treatment meaning: oral pan-JAK inhibitor, 5-10 mg twice daily. Once RNA had been extracted, it was reverse transcribed into cDNA to act as the sequencing template. TCRdb's copy holds only in-frame clones and misses some; the assay was immunoSEQ multiplex PCR. The table lists around 300,000 clones, around 64% of them singletons, with around 0.84% in the top ten. The genes are TRBV5-4 and TRBJ2-7, with 8 bases matching TRBD1. The receptor was derived from a human donor with alopecia areata. This material consisted of CD4+ T cells sorted from blood, taken at roughly week 53, from a patient treated with tofacitinib. CDR3 loop: CASSSHQGASYEQYF. The DNA for the CDR3 is TGTGCCAGCAGCTCTCACCAGGGGGCTTCCTACGAGCAGTACTTC.